A single sample gave rise to the 11 T cell receptor beta chains below, sequenced in a study of blood T cell repertoires in COVID-19. Measured with immunoSEQ multiplex PCR; TCRdb has only the in-frame clones, and not every one. The table lists some 270,000 clones, approximately 85% of them singletons. The specimen was PBMCs or T cells enriched from blood (not recorded which). The receptors originated from a woman in her fifties or sixties with acute COVID-19.

The gene calls are TRBV6-5 and TRBJ1-6; 9 bases line up with TRBD1. This CDR3 is 13 amino acids long. The ends lost 10 bases at V and 8 bases at J; junction bases unmatched: 6. Germline assignment: CDR1 MNHEY and CDR2 SVGAGI. The CDR3: CATAGQGYSPLHF. In DNA form, the CDR3 reads TGTGCCACCGCGGGACAGGGATATTCACCCCTCCACTTT.

The chain couples TRBV9 to TRBJ1-6; D is unresolved. Trimming took off 0 bases at V and 8 bases at J, with 6 bases between the two ends. The CDR3 contains 13 residues. CDR1 and CDR2 from the germline V gene are SGDLS and YYNGEE. CDR3 amino acids: CASSVARDSPLHF. CDR3 in DNA: TGTGCCAGCAGCGTAGCGAGGGATTCACCCCTCCACTTT. Complete variable domain (other parts from reference TRBV9 and TRBJ1-6): DSGVTQTPKHLITATGQRVTLRCSPRSGDLSVYWYQQSLDQGLQFLIQYYNGEERAKGNILERFSAQQFPDLHSELNLSSLELGDSALYFCASSVARDSPLHFGNGTRLTVT.

This sequence joins TRBV11-1 and TRBJ2-7; 7 bases line up with TRBD1. CDR1 is SGHAT, CDR2 FQDESV, per germline (reference sequence). J lost 0 bases, V lost 5 bases, and 7 bases had no gene match. The CDR3 is 15 amino acids. Written as DNA, the CDR3 is TGTGCCAGCAGCCTAGGACAGGACCCCTCCTACGAGCAGTACTTC. This encodes CASSLGQDPSYEQYF.

The V gene is TRBV4-1, the J gene TRBJ2-1; TRBD1 agrees at 8 bases. The CDR3 has 15 amino acids. The germline gives CDR1 MGHRA, CDR2 YSYEKL. V dropped 3 bases and J dropped 4; count of bases not matched to a gene: 5. CDR3 DNA: TGCGCCAGCAGCCAGCCGGGACAGGAGTACAATGAGCAGTTCTTC. Its protein is CASSQPGQEYNEQFF.

This sequence joins TRBV19 and TRBJ1-2, with TRBD1 matching 11 bases. With 6 bases clipped from V and 0 bases from J, the junction kept 6 bases outside the gene matches. The CDR3 runs 16 residues. The V gene's germline CDR1 is LNHDA and CDR2 SQIVND (reference sequence). The CDR3 region has the DNA TGTGCCAGTAGCCTCCGGGACAGGGGGGCTAACTATGGCTACACCTTC. Protein sequence: CASSLRDRGANYGYTF.

J is TRBJ2-6 and V is TRBV6-6, with 9 bases identical to TRBD1. In germline, CDR1 is MNHNY, CDR2 SVGAGI (reference sequence). This CDR3 has 18 residues. Trimming removed 6 bases from V and 0 bases from J; junction bases left unmatched: 9. CDR3 region: CASRRTGGAPSGANVLTF. CDR3 sequence (DNA): TGTGCCAGCAGACGAACAGGGGGCGCCCCCTCTGGGGCCAACGTCCTGACTTTC.

The chain carries TRBV12-5 and TRBJ1-4; TRBD1 matches 10 bases. The ends lost 7 bases at V and 6 bases at J; junction bases unmatched: 5. This CDR3 contains 14 residues. Germline CDR1 LGHNT, CDR2 FRNRAP. The CDR3 sequence: CASVRTGGYEKLFF. The CDR3 coding sequence is TGTGCTAGTGTTCGGACAGGGGGATATGAAAAACTGTTTTTT.

The chain recombines TRBV7-2 with TRBJ1-3, with D uncertain. Trimming cost V 0 bases and J 0 bases, with 9 bases left between them. The germline gives CDR1 SGHTA, CDR2 FQGNSA. This CDR3 region has 16 residues. CDR3: CASSLALANSGNTIYF. The CDR3 DNA is TGTGCCAGCAGCTTAGCGCTAGCCAACTCTGGAAACACCATATATTTT.

The chain has TRBV18 and TRBJ2-7; a possible D gene is TRBD1 (5 bases). V was pared by 2 bases and J by 6 bases, with 8 bases between. The CDR3 consists of 12 residues. CDR1 and CDR2 (germline): KGHSH, LQKENI. CDR3 in amino acids: CASSPRGVEQYF. CDR3 in DNA: TGTGCCAGCTCACCAAGGGGTGTCGAGCAGTACTTC.

The chain couples TRBV6-2 or TRBV6-3 to TRBJ1-2; 10 positions agree with TRBD1. Losses at the gene ends were 5 bases for V and 4 bases for J; bases not matched to a gene: 10. CDR1 is MNHEY and CDR2 is SVGEGT in the germline V gene. The CDR3 has 16 amino acids. The CDR3 sequence is CASSRPTGQGSYGYTF. CDR3 nucleotides: TGTGCCAGCAGTCGGCCCACGGGACAGGGGTCCTATGGCTACACCTTC.

The J gene is TRBJ2-3, the V gene TRBV18; 10 nucleotides match TRBD2. Germline CDR1 KGHSH, CDR2 LQKENI. Germline trimming cut 0 bases from V and 4 bases from J; bases unmatched to any gene: 1. The CDR3 runs 15 residues. The CDR3 nucleotides are TGTGCCAGCTCACCACCCCTAGCGGGGGCAGATACGCAGTATTTT. Amino acid sequence: CASSPPLAGADTQYF.